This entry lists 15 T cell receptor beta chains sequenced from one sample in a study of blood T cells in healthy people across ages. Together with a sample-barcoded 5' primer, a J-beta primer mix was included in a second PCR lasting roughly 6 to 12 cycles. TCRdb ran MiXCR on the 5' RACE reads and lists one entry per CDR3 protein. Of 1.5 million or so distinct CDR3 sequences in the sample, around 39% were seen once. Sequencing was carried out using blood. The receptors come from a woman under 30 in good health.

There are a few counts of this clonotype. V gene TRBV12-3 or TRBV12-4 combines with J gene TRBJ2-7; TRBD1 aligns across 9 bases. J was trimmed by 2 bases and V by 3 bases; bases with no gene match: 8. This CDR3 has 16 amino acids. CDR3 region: CASSFSGTGYTYEQYF. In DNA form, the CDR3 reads TGTGCCAGCAGTTTCTCGGGGACAGGGTATACCTACGAGCAGTACTTC.

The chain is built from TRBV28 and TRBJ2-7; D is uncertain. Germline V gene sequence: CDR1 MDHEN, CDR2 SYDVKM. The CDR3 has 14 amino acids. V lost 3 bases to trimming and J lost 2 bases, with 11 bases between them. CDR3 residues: CASSFKQIAYEQYF. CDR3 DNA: TGTGCCAGCAGTTTTAAGCAGATCGCCTACGAGCAGTACTTC.

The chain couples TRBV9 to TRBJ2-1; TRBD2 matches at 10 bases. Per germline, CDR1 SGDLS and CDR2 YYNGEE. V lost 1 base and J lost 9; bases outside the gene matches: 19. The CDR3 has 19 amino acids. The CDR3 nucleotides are TGTGCCAGCAGCGTACTGCAGGCGGCTAGCGGGGGCCGGGAAGGTGAGCAGTTCTTC. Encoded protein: CASSVLQAASGGREGEQFF.

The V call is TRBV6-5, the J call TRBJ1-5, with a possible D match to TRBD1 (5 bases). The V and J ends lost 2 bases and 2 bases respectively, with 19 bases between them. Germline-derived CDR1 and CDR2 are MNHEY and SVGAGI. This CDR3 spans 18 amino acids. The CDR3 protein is CASSYARGKTRGNQPQHF. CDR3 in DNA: TGTGCCAGCAGTTACGCCCGGGGGAAGACTCGGGGCAATCAGCCCCAGCATTTT.

The CDR3 is CASSTTGRPYNEQYF. The DNA for the CDR3 is TGCGCCAGCAGCACCACAGGGAGGCCCTACAATGAGCAGTACTTC. The chain links TRBV5-1 to TRBJ2-1, with D tentatively TRBD1 or TRBD2 (6 bases each). The J call may be in error: the DNA end matches TRBJ2-7 better. This CDR3 region has 15 residues. The germline V gene encodes CDR1 SGHRS and CDR2 YFSETQ.

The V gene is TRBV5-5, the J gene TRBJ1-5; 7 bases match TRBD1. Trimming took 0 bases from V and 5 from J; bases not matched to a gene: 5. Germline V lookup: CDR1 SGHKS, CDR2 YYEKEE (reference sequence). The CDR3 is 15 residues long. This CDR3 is CASSLETGNDQPQHF. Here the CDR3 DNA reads TGTGCCAGCAGCTTGGAGACAGGGAACGATCAGCCCCAGCATTTT.

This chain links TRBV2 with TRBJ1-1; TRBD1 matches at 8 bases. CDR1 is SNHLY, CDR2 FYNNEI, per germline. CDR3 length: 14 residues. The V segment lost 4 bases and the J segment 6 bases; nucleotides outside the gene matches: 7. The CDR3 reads CASSAMAGGPEAFF. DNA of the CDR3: TGTGCCAGCAGTGCAATGGCAGGGGGCCCTGAAGCTTTCTTT.

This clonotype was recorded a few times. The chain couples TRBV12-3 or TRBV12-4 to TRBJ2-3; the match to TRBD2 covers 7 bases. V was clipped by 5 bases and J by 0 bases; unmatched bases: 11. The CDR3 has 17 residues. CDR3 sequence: CASSPPGGGASTDTQYF. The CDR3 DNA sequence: TGTGCCAGCAGTCCCCCCGGGGGAGGGGCTAGCACAGATACGCAGTATTTT.

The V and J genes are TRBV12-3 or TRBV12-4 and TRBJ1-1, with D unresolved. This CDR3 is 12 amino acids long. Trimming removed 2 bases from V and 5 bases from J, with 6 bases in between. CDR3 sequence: CASSLTSTEAFF. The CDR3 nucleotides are TGTGCCAGCAGTTTAACGAGTACTGAAGCTTTCTTT.

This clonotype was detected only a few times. CDR3 DNA sequence: TGCAGTGCTAGAGATCCTATGGGGCCGAGCTCCTACGAGCAGTACTTC. Translation: CSARDPMGPSSYEQYF. The rearrangement links TRBV20-1 to TRBJ2-7; tentatively, D is TRBD1 (5 bases). In germline, CDR1 is DFQATT, CDR2 SNEGSKA (reference sequence). The germline V and J ends were trimmed by 0 bases and 0 bases, with 15 bases remaining between them. The CDR3 spans 16 residues.

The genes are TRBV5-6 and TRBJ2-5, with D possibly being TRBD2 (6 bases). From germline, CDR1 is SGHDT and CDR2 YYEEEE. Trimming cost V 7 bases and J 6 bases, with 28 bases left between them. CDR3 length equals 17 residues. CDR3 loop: CASAVGPPGVEEKTQYF. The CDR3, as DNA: TGTGCCAGCGCAGTTGGGCCCCCGGGAGTAGAGGAGAAGACCCAGTACTTC.

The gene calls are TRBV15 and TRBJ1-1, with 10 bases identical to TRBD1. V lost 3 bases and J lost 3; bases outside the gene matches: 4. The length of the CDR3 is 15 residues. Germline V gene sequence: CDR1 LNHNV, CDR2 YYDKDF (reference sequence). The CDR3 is CATSRSGQGDTEAFF. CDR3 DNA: TGTGCCACCAGCAGGTCCGGACAGGGGGACACTGAAGCTTTCTTT.

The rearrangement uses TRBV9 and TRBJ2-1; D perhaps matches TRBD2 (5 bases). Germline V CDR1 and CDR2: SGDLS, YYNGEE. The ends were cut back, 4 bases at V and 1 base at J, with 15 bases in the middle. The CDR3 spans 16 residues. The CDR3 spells CASSPLTSPSYNEQFF. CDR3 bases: TGTGCCAGCAGCCCACTAACTAGTCCGTCCTACAATGAGCAGTTCTTC.

As DNA, the CDR3 is TGCAGTGCTTCCCCTAGCGGATGGGGTGAGCAGTACTTC. Protein product: CSASPSGWGEQYF. The V and J genes are TRBV20-1 and TRBJ2-5; TRBD2 matches 7 bases. This CDR3 has 13 amino acids. Germline V gene lookup returns CDR1 DFQATT and CDR2 SNEGSKA (reference sequence). V gave up 5 bases and J gave up 11 bases; unmatched junction bases: 14.

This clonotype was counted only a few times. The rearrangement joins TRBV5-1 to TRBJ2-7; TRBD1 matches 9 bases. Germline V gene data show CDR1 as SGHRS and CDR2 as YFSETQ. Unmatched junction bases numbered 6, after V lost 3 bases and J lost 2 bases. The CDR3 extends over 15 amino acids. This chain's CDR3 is CASSSQGQGPYEQYF. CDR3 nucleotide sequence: TGCGCCAGCAGCTCACAGGGACAGGGACCCTACGAGCAGTACTTC. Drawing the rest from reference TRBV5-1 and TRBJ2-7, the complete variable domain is KAGVTQTPRYLIKTRGQQVTLSCSPISGHRSVSWYQQTPGQGLQFLFEYFSETQRNKGNFPGRFSGRQFSNSRSEMNVSTLELGDSALYLCASSSQGQGPYEQYFGPGTRLTVT.